The rows below give T cell receptor beta chains drawn from one sample of a study of OX40 agonist ivuxolimab in advanced cancers. Method: immunoSEQ multiplex PCR; TCRdb's copy keeps in-frame clones and lacks some. The sample consists of under 80,000 clones, approximately 93% of them appearing once. The source material was CD4+ or CD8+ T cells sorted from blood, sampled in a trial of the OX40 agonist ivuxolimab. These receptor sequences come from an adult with an advanced solid tumor such as melanoma, head and neck, liver or kidney cancer. The CDR3 runs from the conserved cysteine through the conserved F or W. The order of the fields is V gene, J gene, D gene, clone size, CDR3 protein, CDR3 DNA. A D gene is named only where the DNA matches it firmly. Some rows mark clone size as missing; the rest say once, few, many or name a class of expanded clone.

V: TRBV4-3; J: TRBJ1-3; D: -; size: -; CDR3: CASSQDQGSSGNTIYF; DNA: TGCGCCAGCAGCCAAGACCAGGGAAGCTCTGGAAACACCATATATTTT
V: TRBV2; J: TRBJ1-2; D: TRBD1; size: -; CDR3: CATRGNYGYTF; DNA: TGTGCCACCAGGGGGAACTATGGCTACACCTTC
V: TRBV7-9; J: TRBJ1-2; D: TRBD1; size: few; CDR3: CASSLTETGGYGYTF; DNA: TGTGCCAGCAGCTTAACCGAGACAGGGGGCTATGGCTACACCTTC
V: TRBV6-1; J: TRBJ2-7; D: -; size: -; CDR3: CASMSGYEQYF; DNA: TGTGCCAGCATGTCCGGCTACGAGCAGTACTTC
V: TRBV27; J: TRBJ2-7; D: -; size: -; CDR3: CASSPHTYEQYF; DNA: TGTGCCAGCAGTCCCCATACTTACGAGCAGTACTTC
V: TRBV7-9; J: TRBJ2-1; D: TRBD1; size: -; CDR3: CASSSTHRGDEQFF; DNA: TGTGCCAGCAGCTCCACACACAGGGGGGACGAGCAGTTCTTC
V: TRBV9; J: TRBJ1-2; D: TRBD1; size: -; CDR3: CASSVGWDRRSF; DNA: TGTGCCAGCAGCGTAGGGTGGGACAGGAGGTCCTTC
V: TRBV19; J: TRBJ2-7; D: -; size: -; CDR3: CASTTNGGPYYEQYF; DNA: TGTGCCAGTACCACAAACGGGGGGCCGTACTACGAGCAGTACTTC
V: TRBV27; J: TRBJ2-7; D: TRBD2; size: -; CDR3: CASSLLAGAVEQYF; DNA: TGTGCCAGCAGTTTACTAGCGGGGGCGGTGGAGCAGTACTTC
V: TRBV7-8; J: TRBJ2-5; D: -; size: -; CDR3: CASSLEGADQETQYF; DNA: TGTGCCAGCAGCTTAGAAGGGGCGGATCAAGAGACCCAGTACTTC
V: TRBV5-1; J: TRBJ2-7; D: TRBD2; size: -; CDR3: CASSLVGLASGGGYKYF; DNA: TGCGCCAGCAGCTTGGTAGGACTAGCAAGCGGCGGGGGTTACAAGTACTTC
V: TRBV12-5; J: TRBJ2-7; D: -; size: -; CDR3: CASGLVVYEQYF; DNA: TGTGCTAGTGGTTTGGTGGTCTACGAGCAGTACTTC
V: TRBV5-1; J: TRBJ2-2; D: TRBD1; size: -; CDR3: CASSLGQTNTGELFF; DNA: TGCGCCAGCAGCCTGGGACAGACGAACACCGGGGAGCTGTTTTTT
V: TRBV12-5; J: TRBJ2-2; D: -; size: -; CDR3: CASDSMGTGELFF; DNA: TGTGCTAGTGACTCAATGGGCACCGGGGAGCTGTTTTTT
V: TRBV30; J: TRBJ1-6; D: -; size: -; CDR3: CAWTDGGVQSPLHF; DNA: TGTGCCTGGACAGATGGGGGGGTACAATCACCCCTCCACTTT
V: TRBV27; J: TRBJ1-5; D: -; size: -; CDR3: CASRGMGREQHF; DNA: TGTGCCAGCAGGGGTATGGGCAGGGAACAGCATTTT
V: TRBV11-2; J: TRBJ2-5; D: TRBD1; size: -; CDR3: CASSLPGQGGETQYF; DNA: TGTGCCAGCAGCTTACCCGGACAGGGGGGAGAGACCCAGTACTTC